A selection of T cell receptor beta chains follows, all from one sample in a study of response to subunit inactivated influenza vaccine. From the RT-PCR reads, TCRdb called clonotypes with MiXCR, one entry per CDR3 protein. This sample has some 500,000 distinct CDR3 sequences, with roughly 27% found just once. This material consisted of CD4+ T cells sorted from PBMCs, taken roughly 5 days after vaccination. Receptor source: a man aged 50 to 59 who received an inactivated influenza vaccine. The CDR3 runs from the conserved cysteine through the conserved F or W. D genes are given only for firm matches. Only part of the rows carry a size: once, few, many, or a class if the clone is expanded.

>TRBJ2-7|TRBV4-2|-|-
TGTGCCAGCAGCCAAGATACCACCGGGACCTACGAGCAGTACTTC
CASSQDTTGTYEQYF
>TRBJ2-1|TRBV20-1|-|-
TGCAGTGCTATATGGCTGGATGAGCAGTTCTTC
CSAIWLDEQFF
>TRBJ2-1|TRBV7-8|few|-
TGTGCCAGCAGAAGTCTTGCATTACCGAATGAGCAGTTCTTC
CASRSLALPNEQFF
>TRBJ2-5|TRBV2|few|TRBD2
TGTGCCAGCAGGCGGGGGGATCAAGAGACCCAGTACTTC
CASRRGDQETQYF
>TRBJ2-1|TRBV7-2|few|TRBD2
TGTGCCAGCAGCTTCCCCGGGACTAGTAGGGATGAGCAGTTCTTC
CASSFPGTSRDEQFF
>TRBJ2-1|TRBV10-3|few|-
TGTGCCATCAGTGGAGATAGAGGAGAGCAGTTCTTC
CAISGDRGEQFF
>TRBJ1-2|TRBV7-2|few|-
TGTGCCAGCAGCTTAGGGGGGGCAGAGGATCAGTCGAATGGCTACACCTTC
CASSLGGAEDQSNGYTF
>TRBJ2-5|TRBV12-3/TRBV12-4|few|-
TGTGCCAGCAGTTATGCCGGGTTGCAAGAGACCCAGTACTTC
CASSYAGLQETQYF
>TRBJ2-7|TRBV6-1|-|TRBD2
TGTGCCAGCACCAGGGACTACCCCCCCTACGAGCAGTACTTC
CASTRDYPPYEQYF
>TRBJ1-3|TRBV6-5|-|-
TGTGCCAGCAGTTACTGGAAGGGGACTGGAAACACCATATATTTT
CASSYWKGTGNTIYF
>TRBJ2-6|TRBV18|once|-
TGTGCCAGCTCACCGTTCGAGGGTGGTAACTCTGAGGCCAACGTCCTGACTTTC
CASSPFEGGNSEANVLTF
>TRBJ2-7|TRBV7-9|-|TRBD1
TGTGCCAGCAGCTTAGTCCCTGAACAGGGGGGAAAGCAGTACTTC
CASSLVPEQGGKQYF
>TRBJ2-7|TRBV20-1|-|TRBD2
TGCAGTGCTAGTATTGGCGGGAGCTCCTACGAGCAGTACTTC
CSASIGGSSYEQYF
>TRBJ2-1|TRBV23-1|-|TRBD1
TGCGCCAGCAGTCAAATCGACAGGGGTCACAATGAGCAGTTCTTC
CASSQIDRGHNEQFF
>TRBJ2-6|TRBV24-1|-|-
TGTGCCACCAGTGCAGAGACAGGCTCTGGGGCCAACGTCCTGACTTTC
CATSAETGSGANVLTF
>TRBJ2-1|TRBV3-1|-|-
TGTGCCAGCAGCCAAGATTTCCCTAGCTCCTACAATGAGCAGTTCTTC
CASSQDFPSSYNEQFF
>TRBJ2-5|TRBV7-9|-|-
TGTGCCAGCAGCTTATGGGGAGGAGAGACCCAGTACTTC
CASSLWGGETQYF
>TRBJ2-7|TRBV6-1|-|TRBD1
TGTGCCAGCAGTGTGGGACAGGGGGCTACCTACGAGCAGTACTTC
CASSVGQGATYEQYF
>TRBJ2-1|TRBV5-1|-|-
TGCGCCAGCAGCCGAGACAGGCTTCGCCAGCGGAGCTCCTACAATGAGCAGTTCTTC
CASSRDRLRQRSSYNEQFF
>TRBJ2-7|TRBV11-2|few|-
TGTGCCAGCAGCCCTGGATCAGGCGGGGAGCAGTACTTC
CASSPGSGGEQYF
>TRBJ2-1|TRBV19|-|-
TGTGCCAGTAGTAAGGCTCCCCAAGGGGAGCAGTTCTTC
CASSKAPQGEQFF
>TRBJ2-7|TRBV20-1|-|-
TGCAGTGCTAGAGAGGGGGCCAGGGAGCAGTACTTC
CSAREGAREQYF
>TRBJ2-5|TRBV7-3|many|-
TGTGCCAGCAGCTTAACAGGGAAAGAGACCCAGTACTTC
CASSLTGKETQYF
>TRBJ2-1|TRBV5-4|few|-
TGTGCCAGCGGCCTTATGGGATCGGGGGCCTACAATGAGCAGTTCTTC
CASGLMGSGAYNEQFF
>TRBJ1-3|TRBV20-1|few|-
TGCAGTGCTCTACAGGCTGGACTTCTAAGAGGAAACACCATATATTTT
CSALQAGLLRGNTIYF
>TRBJ2-3|TRBV20-1|-|TRBD2
TGCAGTGCTAGAGGAGCGGGACTACAAGATACGCAGTATTTT
CSARGAGLQDTQYF
>TRBJ2-7|TRBV10-3|-|TRBD2
TGTGCCATCAGGGATAGCGGGGGGCACTCCTACGAGCAGTACTTC
CAIRDSGGHSYEQYF
>TRBJ2-4|TRBV5-1|-|-
TGCGCCAGCCGACCCGGAGCCGAAAACATTCAGTACTTC
CASRPGAENIQYF
>TRBJ1-5|TRBV28|-|-
TGTGCCAGCAGCCGAAATCAGCCCCAGCATTTT
CASSRNQPQHF
>TRBJ2-7|TRBV5-1|-|-
TGCGCCAGCAGCTTGGTAGGTAGCAGCTCCTACGAGCAGTACTTC
CASSLVGSSSYEQYF
>TRBJ1-3|TRBV29-1|-|-
TGCAGCGTTGGGTCAGACTCTGGAAACACCATATATTTT
CSVGSDSGNTIYF
>TRBJ1-3|TRBV12-3/TRBV12-4|few|-
TGTGCCAGCAGTTTAAGGAGGCAGGGTCGAAACACCATATATTTT
CASSLRRQGRNTIYF
>TRBJ2-1|TRBV5-1|few|-
TGCGCCAGCAGCTCAAGGACTGGGAGTGGCTCCTACAATGAGCAGTTCTTC
CASSSRTGSGSYNEQFF
>TRBJ2-5|TRBV12-3/TRBV12-4|-|-
TGTGCCAGCAGGGTCCAACCCCGGGAGACCCAGTACTTC
CASRVQPRETQYF
>TRBJ1-4|TRBV28|-|-
TGTGCCAGCAGTTTTAGGGGCGCCGGCCCTAAAGGGCTGTTTTTT
CASSFRGAGPKGLFF
>TRBJ2-5|TRBV7-2|-|TRBD2
TGTGCCAGCAGCTTATCCCGGGAGGCAGAGACCCAGTACTTC
CASSLSREAETQYF
>TRBJ2-1|TRBV11-2|few|TRBD2
TGTGCCAGCAGCCCCGCCCGGGGACTAGCCAGGGTTGAGCAGTTCTTC
CASSPARGLARVEQFF
>TRBJ1-2|TRBV4-2|-|TRBD1
TGTGCCAGCAGCCAACTGGAACAGGGGGCGATCTATGGCTACACCTTC
CASSQLEQGAIYGYTF
>TRBJ2-1|TRBV19|-|-
TGTGCCAGTAGTATTCAAAGCGGGACACCTTACAATGAGCAGTTCTTC
CASSIQSGTPYNEQFF
>TRBJ2-1|TRBV5-1|-|TRBD2
TGCGCCAGCAGCCCCGCTAGCGGGGGGTCGTACAATGAGCAGTTCTTC
CASSPASGGSYNEQFF
>TRBJ2-5|TRBV7-2|many|TRBD2
TGTGCCAGCAGCTTCGGACTAGCGCAAGAGACCCAGTACTTC
CASSFGLAQETQYF
>TRBJ2-3|TRBV7-9|-|-
TGTGCCAGCAGCTTATCAGGGACTACGCAGTATTTT
CASSLSGTTQYF
>TRBJ1-1|TRBV7-2|-|-
TGTGCCAGCAGCTTAGGACAGCTTGGTGAAGCTTTCTTT
CASSLGQLGEAFF
>TRBJ2-5|TRBV20-1|-|TRBD2
TGCAGTGCTAGAGTTGGGACTATCCAAGAGACCCAGTACTTC
CSARVGTIQETQYF
>TRBJ1-5|TRBV28|-|TRBD1
TGTGCCAGCAGTCTAGGGACAGGGGGGTATCAGCCCCAGCATTTT
CASSLGTGGYQPQHF
>TRBJ1-5|TRBV20-1|-|TRBD1
TGCAGTGCTACGACAGGGATAGGGTATCAGCCCCAGCATTTT
CSATTGIGYQPQHF
>TRBJ1-5|TRBV7-2|-|-
TGTGCCAGCAGCTCGGACAGTTGGCAGCCCCAGCATTTT
CASSSDSWQPQHF
>TRBJ2-1|TRBV20-1|-|TRBD2
TGCAGTGCTAGAGATCCGGGAGGGGGTGCCGCCTACAATGAGCAGTTCTTC
CSARDPGGGAAYNEQFF
>TRBJ1-2|TRBV29-1|-|-
TGCAGCGTTGACAGGGGAGAGGACTATGGCTACACCTTC
CSVDRGEDYGYTF
>TRBJ2-1|TRBV28|few|TRBD2
TGTGCCAGCAGTCCCCCGGGACTAGCGAGCTCCTACAATGAGCAGTTCTTC
CASSPPGLASSYNEQFF
>TRBJ1-2|TRBV5-5|-|TRBD1
TGTGCCAGCAGCTTGGTAAGAGCTTCAGGGGGCGCCTCCGATGGCTACACCTTC
CASSLVRASGGASDGYTF
>TRBJ2-1|TRBV29-1|few|TRBD1
TGCAGCGGGAAGACAGGGAACTACAATGAGCAGTTCTTC
CSGKTGNYNEQFF
>TRBJ2-3|TRBV5-5|-|-
TGTGCCAGCAACGCCCGAAATGAAGATACGCAGTATTTT
CASNARNEDTQYF
>TRBJ1-6|TRBV7-2|-|TRBD1
TGTGCCAGCAGCTTAGAGGACAGGGGAACACCCCTCCACTTT
CASSLEDRGTPLHF